This TCR beta chain was identified in a study of T cells in localized non-small cell lung cancer. This CDR3 comprises 14 residues. CDR1 and CDR2 (germline): SEHNR, FQNEAQ (reference sequence). The junction had 6 bases not matched to a gene; V was cut back by 11 bases and J by 0 bases. Profiled with immunoSEQ multiplex PCR; TCRdb holds only in-frame clones, not every one. The data show tens of thousands of clones, 84% seen once. The sample consisted of peripheral blood, taken before any cancer treatment. This chain connects TRBV7-9 to TRBJ1-1, with 10 bases identical to TRBD1. The clonotype was recovered from a female donor at least 60 years old with stage I lung adenocarcinoma. The CDR3 loop reads CAGGDRGMNTEAFF. The CDR3 bases are TGTGCCGGTGGGGACAGGGGTATGAACACTGAAGCTTTCTTT.